The 21 T cell receptor beta chains below come from one sample, sequenced in a study of beta chain features in type 1 diabetes. Expressed TCRB transcripts were sequenced after all isolated RNA was converted to cDNA. TCRdb's copy holds only in-frame clones and misses some; the assay was immunoSEQ multiplex PCR. This table has hundreds of thousands of clones, about a sixth appearing once. Sequenced material: naive CD4+ T cells from blood. Every receptor here comes from a man between 18 and 29 years old in good health.

This clone was seen a handful of times. This chain joins TRBV5-1 and TRBJ1-4, with 8 bases matching TRBD1. Germline V CDR1 and CDR2: SGHRS, YFSETQ. Losses at the gene ends were 4 bases for V and 3 bases for J; bases not matched to a gene: 2. The CDR3 has 14 residues. CDR3 in DNA: TGCGCCAGCAGCCGACAGGGGTCTAATGAAAAACTGTTTTTT. As protein: CASSRQGSNEKLFF.

This clone turned up a few times. The J gene is TRBJ2-7, the V gene TRBV9; 9 nucleotides match TRBD1. The V gene's germline CDR1 is SGDLS and CDR2 YYNGEE. V was clipped by 3 bases and J by 2 bases; unmatched bases: 6. The CDR3 contains 15 residues. The CDR3: CASSADRGPPYEQYF. CDR3 bases: TGTGCCAGCAGCGCGGACAGGGGCCCGCCCTACGAGCAGTACTTC.

The table lists this clone with a count of one. The chain combines TRBV9 with TRBJ2-3; 12 bases are a match to TRBD1. CDR3 length: 15 amino acids. Trimming cost V 3 bases and J 10 bases; bases outside gene matches: 9. Germline V CDR1 and CDR2: SGDLS, YYNGEE. The CDR3 DNA reads as TGTGCCAGCAGCGCCGGGACAGGGGGCTACTTCCCGCAGTATTTT. It is translated as CASSAGTGGYFPQYF.

This clone has just a few counts. The chain employs TRBV7-9 and TRBJ1-2; 8 nucleotides line up with TRBD1. The V and J ends lost 1 base and 8 bases, in that order; junction bases with no gene match: 6. Germline CDR1 reads SEHNR; CDR2 reads FQNEAQ (reference sequence). The CDR3 sequence is 14 residues long. CDR3 loop: CASSLEDRGGGYTF. CDR3 DNA: TGTGCCAGCAGCTTAGAAGACAGGGGTGGAGGCTACACCTTC.

This clone was detected only a few times. The V and J genes are TRBV28 and TRBJ2-7; 7 bases align to TRBD1. The CDR3 consists of 12 residues. V was clipped by 10 bases and J by 3 bases; unmatched bases: 6. Germline loops: CDR1 MDHEN, CDR2 SYDVKM. CDR3 sequence (DNA): TGTGCCACGGCGACAGGGAACTACGAGCAGTACTTC. Translation gives CATATGNYEQYF.

This clone is a singleton in its sample. The chain employs TRBV9 and TRBJ2-5, with 8 bases identical to TRBD1. The ends lost 4 bases at V and 2 bases at J; junction bases unmatched: 7. Germline CDR1 SGDLS, CDR2 YYNGEE. The CDR3 is 15 residues long. CDR3 DNA: TGTGCCAGCAGCCCCCGGACAGGGTGGCAAGAGACCCAGTACTTC. It encodes CASSPRTGWQETQYF.

In its sample, this clone was seen a few times. This rearrangement joins TRBV4-3 to TRBJ1-6; D is perhaps TRBD1 (5 bases). This CDR3 has 16 amino acids. Germline CDR1 is LGHNA and CDR2 is YSLEER. V was trimmed by 2 bases and J by 9 bases, leaving 17 bases between them. The CDR3 DNA reads as TGCGCCAGCAGCCAAACATCGGTCGGCGGGGGTTCACCCCTCCACTTT. It is translated as CASSQTSVGGGSPLHF.

This rearrangement joins TRBV30 to TRBJ1-2; D remains ambiguous. Germline assignment: CDR1 GTSNPN and CDR2 SVGIG (reference sequence). CDR3 length: 13 residues. The V and J ends lost 8 bases and 0 bases respectively, with 13 bases between them. In nucleotides, the CDR3 is TGTGCCCGGGAGGGCCTCCCTAACTATGGCTACACCTTC. Encoded protein: CAREGLPNYGYTF.

This clone was recorded a few times. The genes are TRBV4-1 and TRBJ2-3; D gene ambiguous. The V gene's germline CDR1 is MGHRA and CDR2 YSYEKL. This CDR3 contains 16 residues. The V end was cut by 4 bases, the J end by 0 bases, with 14 bases between. Here the CDR3 reads CASSLLAGSSTDTQYF. CDR3 DNA sequence: TGCGCCAGCAGCCTACTCGCCGGGTCTAGCACAGATACGCAGTATTTT.

The rearrangement links TRBV7-2 to TRBJ2-2; TRBD1 might be the D (6 bases). Between the trimmed V and J ends, which lost 5 bases and 4 bases, there was a span of 11 bases. From germline, CDR1 is SGHTA and CDR2 FQGNSA. The CDR3 length is 14 residues. CDR3: CASSANRATGELFF. The CDR3 bases are TGTGCCAGCAGCGCTAACAGGGCCACCGGGGAGCTGTTTTTT. Together with reference TRBV7-2 and TRBJ2-2, the CDR3 gives the full variable domain: GAGVSQSPSNKVTEKGKDVELRCDPISGHTALYWYRQSLGQGLEFLIYFQGNSAPDKSGLPSDRFSAERTGGSVSTLTIQRTQQEDSAVYLCASSANRATGELFFGEGSRLTVL.

The genes are TRBV27 and TRBJ2-7; D ambiguous. The germline V gene has CDR1 MNHEY and CDR2 SMNVEV (reference sequence). The CDR3 runs to 15 residues. Trimming removed 5 bases at V and 7 bases at J, with 21 bases between. The CDR3 coding sequence is TGTGCCAGCAGTCCCACAAGGGTCACCCTCTCGGAGCAGTACTTC. It specifies CASSPTRVTLSEQYF.

The gene calls are TRBV30 and TRBJ2-7; 7 positions agree with TRBD1. J was trimmed by 1 base and V by 2 bases; bases with no gene match: 14. This CDR3 region has 17 residues. Germline CDR1 and CDR2: GTSNPN and SVGIG (reference sequence). The CDR3 sequence: CAWSKPRGTVTSYEQYF. Here the CDR3 DNA reads TGTGCCTGGAGTAAACCGAGGGGGACAGTAACTTCCTACGAGCAGTACTTC. The full variable domain, its missing parts supplied by reference TRBV30 and TRBJ2-7, is SQTIHQWPATLVQPVGSPLSLECTVEGTSNPNLYWYRQAAGRGLQLLFYSVGIGQISSEVPQNLSASRPQDRQFILSSKKLLLSDSGFYLCAWSKPRGTVTSYEQYFGPGTRLTVT.

This clone was picked up a small number of times. The rearrangement links TRBV5-6 to TRBJ1-2, with no clear D. The length of the CDR3 is 13 residues. Germline V gene lookup returns CDR1 SGHDT and CDR2 YYEEEE. Trimming removed 4 bases from V and 7 bases from J, with 14 bases in between. CDR3 sequence reads: CASSPPGVGGYTF. As DNA, the CDR3 is TGTGCCAGCAGCCCACCCGGGGTGGGTGGCTACACCTTC.

This chain links TRBV19 with TRBJ1-1, with D maybe TRBD1 (5 bases). The CDR3 runs 15 residues. V lost 3 bases to trimming and J lost 1 base, with 12 bases between them. Germline V CDR1 and CDR2: LNHDA, SQIVND (reference sequence). CDR3 region: CASSMPGTANTEAFF. CDR3 bases: TGTGCCAGTAGTATGCCCGGGACGGCGAACACTGAAGCTTTCTTT.

The V and J genes are TRBV28 and TRBJ1-5; the match to TRBD1 covers 8 bases. From germline, CDR1 is MDHEN and CDR2 SYDVKM. This CDR3 comprises 15 residues. V was pared by 5 bases and J by 2 bases, with 5 bases of the junction left unmatched. The DNA of the CDR3 is TGTGCCAGCAGTCAGGGGGCGATAGGCAATCAGCCCCAGCATTTT. As protein: CASSQGAIGNQPQHF.

The CDR3 here is CASSPKTSGGTNQETQYF. The CDR3 nucleotides read TGTGCCAGCAGCCCCAAGACTAGCGGGGGGACGAATCAAGAGACCCAGTACTTC. The J gene is TRBJ2-5, the V gene TRBV7-9, with 13 bases identical to TRBD2. V was clipped by 5 bases and J by 2 bases; unmatched bases: 11. This CDR3 spans 18 amino acids. Germline V gene lookup returns CDR1 SEHNR and CDR2 FQNEAQ (reference sequence).

V usage is TRBV15 and J usage is TRBJ2-1, with D uncertain. Germline V gene data show CDR1 as LNHNV and CDR2 as YYDKDF (reference sequence). V was cut by 0 bases and J by 8 bases, with 14 bases left in between. The length of the CDR3 is 15 residues. The CDR3, as DNA: TGTGCCACCAGCAGAGATCGGAACCCGGGCTATGAGCAGTTCTTC. It specifies CATSRDRNPGYEQFF.

The CDR3 sequence is CATSSRQGPTGELFF. DNA of the CDR3: TGTGCCACCAGCAGTCGACAGGGGCCGACCGGGGAGCTGTTTTTT. The chain joins TRBV15 to TRBJ2-2; 8 bases agree with TRBD1. The V gene end was trimmed by 3 bases and the J gene end by 5 bases; junction bases not matched to a gene: 5. The CDR3 totals 15 residues. Germline V gene lookup returns CDR1 LNHNV and CDR2 YYDKDF (reference sequence).

In this sample, this clone turned up a few times. The chain carries TRBV28 and TRBJ1-2, with D perhaps matching TRBD1 (5 bases). Per the germline V gene, CDR1 is MDHEN and CDR2 is SYDVKM. There are 14 residues in the CDR3. V lost 2 bases and J lost 6, with 13 bases in between. In DNA, the CDR3 is TGTGCCAGCAGTTTAACCCAGGGCTGGAATGGCTACACCTTC. The encoded protein is CASSLTQGWNGYTF.

This clone has just a few counts. This same CDR3 is encoded by further DNA sequences in the sample. The chain links TRBV29-1 to TRBJ1-2, with D uncertain. V was pared by 0 bases and J by 5 bases, with 4 bases between. This CDR3 contains 11 residues. CDR1 is SQVTM and CDR2 is ANQGSEA in the germline V gene. DNA of the CDR3: TGCAGCGTTGAAGATGGGTATGGCTACACCTTC. Residues: CSVEDGYGYTF.

This clone has more than one count but fewer than ten. The chain uses TRBV9 and TRBJ2-7; 9 nucleotides match TRBD1. Trimming cost V 0 bases and J 5 bases; bases outside gene matches: 9. The germline V gene has CDR1 SGDLS and CDR2 YYNGEE. The CDR3 has 16 residues. The CDR3 DNA follows: TGTGCCAGCAGCGTAGGTATGGGACAGGGACGGAACGAGCAGTACTTC. The encoded protein is CASSVGMGQGRNEQYF.